The 28 T cell receptor beta chains below all came from one sample that was sequenced in a study of post-analysis software for immune sequencing data. Findings and caveats of the study: The study found TRBV5-6, TRBV5-1 and TRBV20-1 among about five TRBV segments more frequent in patients than controls.

The antigens these receptors bind are not known. TCR beta cDNA libraries included unique molecular identifiers. TCRdb analysed the PCR reads with MiXCR anew, one entry per CDR3 protein. The table records roughly 600,000 distinct CDR3 sequences, 44% of them present only once. Sequencing was done on a sample of blood. Every receptor here comes from a girl aged 5 to 17 with multiple sclerosis.

V usage is TRBV18 and J usage is TRBJ2-1; D is uncertain. The CDR3 has 14 amino acids. Germline-derived CDR1 and CDR2 are KGHSH and LQKENI. The V end lost 3 bases, the J end lost 8 bases, and 14 bases lay between the germline ends. For the CDR3, the DNA is TGTGCCAGCTCACCTTCCGCAGGTAACGATGAGCAGTTCTTC. Translation gives CASSPSAGNDEQFF.

V usage is TRBV9 and J usage is TRBJ2-3; 7 bases match TRBD1. Germline V gene sequence: CDR1 SGDLS, CDR2 YYNGEE. Trimming cost V 2 bases and J 0 bases; bases outside gene matches: 12. The CDR3 extends over 18 amino acids. The CDR3 loop reads CASSVRDSDLSSTDTQYF. The CDR3 nucleotides are TGTGCCAGCAGCGTCAGGGACAGCGATTTAAGTAGCACAGATACGCAGTATTTT.

This chain joins TRBV5-1 and TRBJ2-1; D possibly uses TRBD1 or TRBD2 (7 bases each). Germline CDR1 and CDR2: SGHRS and YFSETQ. V was trimmed by 4 bases and J by 2 bases, leaving 13 bases between them. The CDR3 is 15 amino acids. CDR3 sequence (DNA): TGCGCCAGCAGCCCCAGGGGGGGGACCTACAATGAGCAGTTCTTC. Its protein is CASSPRGGTYNEQFF.

The sample holds a few counts of this clonotype. V is TRBV29-1 and J is TRBJ2-7; D is undetermined. Germline CDR1 is SQVTM and CDR2 is ANQGSEA. The CDR3 is made up of 14 amino acids. The germline V and J ends were trimmed by 7 bases and 2 bases, with 18 bases remaining between them. The CDR3 DNA reads as TGCAGCGCCTCAGGACCGACGGTTACCTACGAGCAGTACTTC. Translating it yields CSASGPTVTYEQYF.

The chain carries TRBV20-1 and TRBJ2-1; D perhaps matches TRBD2 (6 bases). Trimming cost V 1 base and J 10 bases, with 23 bases left between them. The CDR3 length is 16 residues. Germline V lookup: CDR1 DFQATT, CDR2 SNEGSKA (reference sequence). The CDR3 reads CSARVPGTGGRGEQFF. The CDR3 region has the DNA TGCAGTGCTAGAGTTCCCGGGACTGGAGGTCGAGGGGAGCAGTTCTTC.

This clonotype was seen more than once but under ten times. This chain uses TRBV29-1 with TRBJ1-2; TRBD1 is a possible D gene (5 bases). The germline gives CDR1 SQVTM, CDR2 ANQGSEA. The CDR3 extends over 12 amino acids. Trimming left V 4 bases short and J 2 bases short, with 8 bases between. CDR3 nucleotide sequence: TGCAGCGTTGCTGCAGGGAACTATGGCTACACCTTC. Its translation is CSVAAGNYGYTF.

This clonotype showed up just once. The genes are TRBV4-1 and TRBJ2-7; D may be TRBD1 (7 bases). V dropped 0 bases and J dropped 6 bases, with 18 bases sitting between them. The V gene's germline CDR1 is MGHRA and CDR2 YSYEKL. The CDR3 loop spans 16 amino acids. CDR3 in amino acids: CASSQDVRGYRGEQYF. The CDR3 DNA sequence: TGCGCCAGCAGCCAAGATGTACGGGGGTACAGGGGCGAGCAGTACTTC.

The V call is TRBV4-1, the J call TRBJ2-5, with 7 bases that match TRBD1. The CDR3 is 14 amino acids. Germline CDR1 reads MGHRA; CDR2 reads YSYEKL. After removal of 2 bases from V and 11 bases from J, the junction contained 11 bases not matched to a gene. The CDR3 region has the DNA TGCGCCAGCAGCCAACAGGGGGTCGGGAATGAGCAGTACTTC. Its protein product is CASSQQGVGNEQYF.

This chain connects TRBV20-1 to TRBJ2-5, with 9 bases that match TRBD2. The CDR3 runs 14 residues. Germline assignment: CDR1 DFQATT and CDR2 SNEGSKA (reference sequence). V lost 3 bases to trimming and J lost 4 bases; unmatched junction nucleotides: 6. The CDR3 loop is CSARAGGPVETQYF. CDR3 nucleotide sequence: TGCAGTGCTAGGGCGGGGGGGCCGGTAGAGACCCAGTACTTC.

A word on this clonotype: Sequence at one end of the junction differs from germline and may be a read error. V and J are TRBV5-1 and TRBJ2-6; D is possibly TRBD1 (6 bases). The CDR3 sequence is 16 residues long. In germline, CDR1 is SGHRS, CDR2 YFSETQ. The CDR3 loop reads CAGSTGTANGANVLTF. The CDR3 coding sequence is TGCGCCGGCAGCACAGGGACGGCTAATGGGGCCAACGTCCTGACTTTC.

The rearrangement uses TRBV12-3 or TRBV12-4 and TRBJ1-2; D gene ambiguous. CDR3 length: 12 residues. V shed 6 bases and J shed 5 bases, with 10 bases lying between them. The CDR3, as DNA: TGTGCCAGCAGCCCAAAAGGGTATGGCTACACCTTC. This gives the protein CASSPKGYGYTF.

The sample holds a few counts of this clonotype. The chain carries TRBV29-1 and TRBJ2-3; D uncertain. V dropped 1 base and J dropped 4 bases, with 6 bases sitting between them. The CDR3 totals 12 residues. CDR1 and CDR2 from the germline V gene are SQVTM and ANQGSEA. This chain's CDR3 is CSVEAPPDTQYF. DNA for the CDR3: TGCAGCGTTGAAGCCCCACCAGATACGCAGTATTTT.

The genes are TRBV5-1 and TRBJ2-1; D remains unclear. The CDR3 totals 14 residues. Germline assignment: CDR1 SGHRS and CDR2 YFSETQ. The V end lost 2 bases, the J end lost 5 bases, and 11 bases lay between the germline ends. CDR3 bases: TGCGCCAGCAGCTTCAGACCCGTAGACAATGAGCAGTTCTTC. The encoded protein is CASSFRPVDNEQFF.

This clonotype occurred a few times. The rearrangement links TRBV4-2 to TRBJ2-1; the D gene is possibly TRBD1 (5 bases). There are 18 residues in the CDR3. CDR1 and CDR2 from the germline V gene are LGHNA and YNFKEQ. V shed 4 bases and J shed 0 bases, with 19 bases lying between them. The CDR3 loop reads CASSLTEGWGDSYNEQFF. Here the CDR3 DNA reads TGTGCCAGCAGCCTAACAGAAGGCTGGGGCGACTCCTACAATGAGCAGTTCTTC.

This clonotype has more than one count but fewer than ten. This rearrangement joins TRBV12-3 or TRBV12-4 to TRBJ1-5; 7 bases agree with TRBD1. V was clipped by 4 bases and J by 11 bases; unmatched bases: 11. The CDR3 sequence is 14 residues long. CDR3 DNA: TGTGCCAGCAGTTCCGGGACAGTACTCTCGTCCCAGCATTTT. Its protein product is CASSSGTVLSSQHF.

This clonotype was seen a few times. The chain has TRBV5-1 and TRBJ2-1, with D perhaps TRBD2 (5 bases). Germline V gives CDR1 SGHRS, CDR2 YFSETQ. The CDR3 covers 16 residues. Trimming left V 1 base short and J 4 bases short, with 15 bases between. CDR3 nucleotides: TGCGCCAGCAGCTTGACGAGGGTCCCTCCTTACAATGAGCAGTTCTTC. Its protein product is CASSLTRVPPYNEQFF.

The V and J genes are TRBV10-3 and TRBJ2-3; perhaps TRBD1 as D (6 bases). The CDR3 is 15 amino acids. Trimming pared 0 bases from V and 1 base from J, leaving 8 bases between. In germline, CDR1 is ENHRY, CDR2 SYGVKD. In nucleotides, the CDR3 is TGTGCCATCAGTGAGTCTCAGGGGCGCACAGATACGCAGTATTTT. Protein product: CAISESQGRTDTQYF.

The chain carries TRBV5-1 and TRBJ2-5; 10 positions agree with TRBD1. The J call could be wrong; TRBJ2-7 is a better fit for the DNA end. This CDR3 is 14 amino acids long. CDR1 and CDR2 from the germline V gene are SGHRS and YFSETQ. CDR3 bases: TGCGCCAGCAGCCCGGGACAGGGGAGCCACGAGCAGTACTTC. It encodes CASSPGQGSHEQYF.

CDR3 nucleotides: TGTGCCAGCAGCTTATGGGGGGGCCTCTACAATGAGCAGTTCTTC. This gives the protein CASSLWGGLYNEQFF. This sequence joins TRBV7-2 and TRBJ2-1; possibly TRBD2 for D (7 bases). The CDR3 sequence is 15 residues long. The germline CDR1 and CDR2 sequences are SGHTA and FQGNSA. Deletions cut 2 bases from V and 3 bases from J, with 11 bases between.

The chain recombines TRBV29-1 with TRBJ1-2; possible D gene TRBD1, 6 bases. Per the germline V gene, CDR1 is SQVTM and CDR2 is ANQGSEA. The CDR3 is 12 residues long. The V and J ends lost 0 bases and 7 bases respectively, with 9 bases between them. The DNA of the CDR3 is TGCAGCGTTGAAGAGGGGGCGTCTGGCTACACCTTC. Protein sequence: CSVEEGASGYTF.

This clonotype was detected only a few times. The chain links TRBV20-1 to TRBJ2-7; no firm D call. V lost 0 bases to trimming and J lost 2 bases, with 14 bases between them. CDR3 length: 15 amino acids. Germline-derived CDR1 and CDR2 are DFQATT and SNEGSKA (reference sequence). The CDR3 region is CSARDGRSSTYEQYF. The CDR3 coding sequence is TGCAGTGCTAGAGATGGGCGGAGCTCGACCTACGAGCAGTACTTC.

This chain uses TRBV5-6 with TRBJ2-3, with 10 bases that match TRBD2. The CDR3 contains 17 residues. V was clipped by 0 bases and J by 4 bases; unmatched bases: 8. Germline assignment: CDR1 SGHDT and CDR2 YYEEEE. CDR3 loop: CASSLASAGGLADTQYF. The CDR3 coding sequence is TGTGCCAGCAGCTTGGCATCAGCGGGAGGGCTGGCAGATACGCAGTATTTT.

A few counts support this clonotype. The chain joins TRBV4-1 to TRBJ2-3; a weak D match, TRBD2 (5 bases). Between the trimmed V and J ends, which lost 0 bases and 3 bases, there was a span of 10 bases. CDR3 length: 15 residues. The germline gives CDR1 MGHRA, CDR2 YSYEKL. Written as DNA, the CDR3 is TGCGCCAGCAGCCAAGATTTAGGGAGAACAGATACGCAGTATTTT. This codes for CASSQDLGRTDTQYF.

This clonotype was picked up one time. The chain links TRBV12-3 or TRBV12-4 to TRBJ1-2; 8 bases agree with TRBD1. Germline trimming cut 5 bases from V and 9 bases from J; bases unmatched to any gene: 17. CDR3 length: 16 residues. The CDR3 is CASSPPQGAPTYRYTF. The CDR3 region has the DNA TGTGCCAGCAGTCCCCCCCAGGGGGCTCCTACATATCGCTACACCTTC.

This clonotype was observed a few times. V is TRBV7-2 and J is TRBJ2-5; D perhaps matches TRBD2 (6 bases). The end of the DNA fits TRBJ2-7 better, so the J call may be wrong. The CDR3 is 15 amino acids. Germline lookup yields CDR1 SGHTA and CDR2 FQGNSA. CDR3 in DNA: TGTGCCAGCAGCTTAGTGGGACTCGGAGCGGACGAGCAGTACTTC. It specifies CASSLVGLGADEQYF.

CDR3 sequence (DNA): TGCAGTGCTAGGGTGGGACAGGAGTATGGCTACACCTTC. It yields the protein CSARVGQEYGYTF. The chain combines TRBV20-1 with TRBJ1-2; TRBD1 matches at 8 bases. J gave up 5 bases and V 3 bases, and 5 bases lay outside the gene matches. The CDR3 loop spans 13 amino acids. CDR1 is DFQATT and CDR2 is SNEGSKA in the germline V gene (reference sequence).

The gene calls are TRBV7-6 and TRBJ2-1; 9 positions match TRBD2. Germline V gene data show CDR1 as SGHVS and CDR2 as FNYEAQ. The CDR3 length is 16 residues. The V segment lost 5 bases and the J segment 5 bases; nucleotides outside the gene matches: 10. The CDR3 region is CASSTLAGKKNNEQFF. In DNA form, the CDR3 reads TGTGCCAGCAGCACGCTAGCGGGAAAGAAGAACAATGAGCAGTTCTTC.

The V and J genes are TRBV6-5 and TRBJ2-3; 8 bases match TRBD2. The CDR3 is 15 amino acids. V lost 5 bases to trimming and J lost 4 bases; unmatched junction nucleotides: 8. Looked up from germline, CDR1 is MNHEY and CDR2 is SVGAGI. Here the CDR3 reads CASSESGGPPDTQYF. CDR3 DNA sequence: TGTGCCAGCAGTGAGAGCGGGGGCCCCCCAGATACGCAGTATTTT.